The clone carrying this TCR beta chain was seen only a few times. Its antigen remains unknown. The data derive from a study of identical twins. Study findings and constraints: When twins shared out-of-frame alpha sequences, those sequences had excess low generation probability.

cDNA carried unique molecular identifiers, and a universal primer site was added by template switching. From the 5' RACE reads, TCRdb called clonotypes with MiXCR, one entry per CDR3 protein. This table has some 660,000 distinct CDR3 sequences, roughly 8% appearing once. Germline CDR1 and CDR2: MGHRA and YSYEKL. The junction had 6 bases not matched to a gene; V was cut back by 1 base and J by 3 bases. The CDR3 is made up of 16 amino acids. Another study also made use of these data, one on yellow fever vaccine responses in identical twins.

The receptor comes from a woman younger than 30 in good health. Sequenced input: PBMCs. The chain links TRBV4-1 to TRBJ2-1, with 7 positions matching TRBD1. Here the CDR3 reads CASSQGWDRNYNEQFF. In nucleotides, the CDR3 is TGCGCCAGCAGCCAAGGCTGGGACAGAAACTACAATGAGCAGTTCTTC.